Presented here are 26 T cell receptor beta chains from one specimen sequenced in a study of breast tumors, draining lymph nodes, adjacent tissues. One entry per CDR3 protein, called by TCRdb with MiXCR from the multiplex PCR reads. This table has some 250,000 distinct CDR3 sequences, 30% to 35% appearing once. The lymph nodes were axillary draining lymph nodes from breast cancer patients. Sequencing was done on a sample of axillary lymph node tissue. These receptors originate from a female donor with breast cancer. Some clones in this sample may be carry-over from other donors' samples.

J is TRBJ2-2 and V is TRBV19; possibly TRBD2 for D (6 bases). V was pared by 3 bases and J by 6 bases, with 17 bases between. This CDR3 has 16 residues. CDR1 LNHDA and CDR2 SQIVND come from the germline V gene (reference sequence). In nucleotides, the CDR3 is TGTGCCAGTAGTATCGGGGGACGGAAAACAGCCGGGGAGCTGTTTTTT. Amino acids: CASSIGGRKTAGELFF.

This clonotype was counted only a few times. A much larger clone lies one base from this, so it may be a read error. DNA for the CDR3: TGTGCCAGCAGCGTAGGAAGCGGGGACTACAATGAGCCGTTCTTC. This gives the protein CASSVGSGDYNEPFF. This sequence joins TRBV9 and TRBJ2-1; 7 nucleotides line up with TRBD2. The germline V gene has CDR1 SGDLS and CDR2 YYNGEE. The CDR3 length is 15 residues.

This clonotype was picked up many times. The V and J genes are TRBV7-9 and TRBJ2-7; D perhaps matches TRBD2 (6 bases). There are 13 residues in the CDR3. V was cut by 7 bases and J by 4 bases, with 14 bases left in between. Germline V lookup: CDR1 SEHNR, CDR2 FQNEAQ (reference sequence). The CDR3 sequence is CASTHNAGYEQYF. CDR3 nucleotide sequence: TGTGCCAGCACCCACAATGCGGGGTACGAGCAGTACTTC.

This clonotype was observed many times. This sequence joins TRBV2 and TRBJ2-3; the D is unclear. The CDR3 consists of 14 residues. Germline CDR1 SNHLY, CDR2 FYNNEI. V was clipped by 5 bases and J by 0 bases, with 9 bases between them. CDR3 nucleotides: TGTGCCAGCAGTTGGATCTGGAGCACAGATACGCAGTATTTT. It specifies CASSWIWSTDTQYF.

This clonotype occurred a few times. This could be a read error, since a much larger clone is one nucleotide away. The rearrangement uses TRBV20-1 and TRBJ1-5, with D possibly matching TRBD1 (6 bases). Trimming cost V 6 bases and J 6 bases, with 21 bases left between them. The CDR3 totals 15 residues. The germline V gene encodes CDR1 DFQATT and CDR2 SNEGSKA (reference sequence). CDR3 nucleotide sequence: TGCAGTGCCAACCGCGGCAGGGGCCCTTCTCAGCCCCAGCATTTT. It translates to CSANRGRGPSQPQHF.

The rearrangement joins TRBV11-2 to TRBJ2-1; D could derive from TRBD1 or TRBD2 (5 bases each). Looked up from germline, CDR1 is SGHAT and CDR2 is FQNNGV. The germline V and J ends were trimmed by 7 bases and 13 bases, with 14 bases remaining between them. The CDR3 loop spans 11 amino acids. Here the CDR3 DNA reads TGTGCCAGCAACGTCCGGGACCTCCAGTTCTTC. Amino acid sequence: CASNVRDLQFF.

Ten or more counts support this clonotype. The chain is built from TRBV11-2 and TRBJ1-3; no definite D call. The V gene's germline CDR1 is SGHAT and CDR2 FQNNGV. The V gene lost 4 bases and the J gene lost 4 bases, with 8 bases spanning the gap. The CDR3 has 13 amino acids. CDR3 in amino acids: CASSWALGNTIYF. Here the CDR3 DNA reads TGTGCCAGCAGCTGGGCACTGGGAAACACCATATATTTT.

The sample holds many counts of this clonotype. This rearrangement joins TRBV24-1 to TRBJ1-2; 11 bases align to TRBD1. This CDR3 region has 17 residues. Germline CDR1 and CDR2: KGHDR and SFDVKD. With V trimmed by 3 bases and J by 6 bases, 11 bases remained unmatched. The CDR3: CATSDPRTGGRRDGYTF. The CDR3 nucleotides read TGTGCCACCAGTGATCCCCGGACAGGGGGCCGGAGGGATGGCTACACCTTC.

In this sample, this clonotype turned up once. The chain employs TRBV20-1 and TRBJ2-2; the match to TRBD1 covers 9 bases. The CDR3 sequence is 16 residues long. Unmatched junction bases numbered 11, after V lost 4 bases and J lost 5 bases. Germline V gene lookup returns CDR1 DFQATT and CDR2 SNEGSKA (reference sequence). Here the CDR3 reads CSATKTGGVLTGELFF. The CDR3 bases are TGCAGTGCTACTAAGACAGGGGGGGTATTGACCGGGGAGCTGTTTTTT.

This clonotype has a count of ten or more. The chain combines TRBV19 with TRBJ2-7, with 11 nucleotides matching TRBD2. J gave up 3 bases and V 7 bases, and 5 bases lay outside the gene matches. The CDR3 totals 14 residues. CDR1 LNHDA and CDR2 SQIVND come from the germline V gene (reference sequence). This CDR3 reads CASNLGLADYEQYF. CDR3 nucleotide sequence: TGTGCCAGTAACCTGGGACTAGCGGACTACGAGCAGTACTTC. Full variable domain (rest looked up from reference TRBV19 and TRBJ2-7): DGGITQSPKYLFRKEGQNVTLSCEQNLNHDAMYWYRQDPGQGLRLIYYSQIVNDFQKGDIAEGYSVSREKKESFPLTVTSAQKNPTAFYLCASNLGLADYEQYFGPGTRLTVT.

The rearrangement links TRBV15 to TRBJ1-2; possible D gene TRBD1, 5 bases. This CDR3 spans 15 amino acids. From germline, CDR1 is LNHNV and CDR2 YYDKDF (reference sequence). The ends were cut back, 0 bases at V and 5 bases at J, with 13 bases in the middle. The CDR3 spells CATSREVTGAYGYTF. CDR3 nucleotide sequence: TGTGCCACCAGCAGAGAGGTTACAGGAGCTTATGGCTACACCTTC.

This clonotype was observed a handful of times. The chain has TRBV6-2 or TRBV6-3 and TRBJ2-5, with D possibly TRBD1 on 6 matching bases. CDR3 size: 15 residues. V was shortened by 2 bases and J by 2 bases, with 12 bases between the two germline ends. Germline V lookup: CDR1 MNHEY, CDR2 SVGEGT. The DNA of the CDR3 is TGTGCCAGCAGTTACCCAGTAGGGGGACAAGAGACCCAGTACTTC. It specifies CASSYPVGGQETQYF.

This clonotype showed up many times. CDR3 DNA: TGCGCCAGCAGTGAGTCCCTTAAGATGAACGAGCAGTTCTTC. It yields the protein CASSESLKMNEQFF. V usage is TRBV10-2 and J usage is TRBJ2-1; D is undetermined. Germline V CDR1 and CDR2: WSHSY, SAAADI. There are 14 residues in the CDR3. V was shortened by 0 bases and J by 10 bases, with 13 bases between the two germline ends.

The table lists this clonotype with many counts. The chain links TRBV5-1 to TRBJ2-1; 9 nucleotides match TRBD2. The germline V gene encodes CDR1 SGHRS and CDR2 YFSETQ. V lost 0 bases, J lost 3 bases, and 4 bases stayed unmatched. The CDR3 extends over 16 amino acids. The CDR3 DNA follows: TGCGCCAGCAGCTTGGGTCTAGCGGGGATCTACAATGAGCAGTTCTTC. Translating gives CASSLGLAGIYNEQFF.

V usage is TRBV7-2 and J usage is TRBJ1-1, with TRBD1 matching over 8 bases. The CDR3 has 18 residues. CDR1 and CDR2 from the germline V gene are SGHTA and FQGNSA. V dropped 1 base and J dropped 5; count of bases not matched to a gene: 15. CDR3 nucleotides: TGTGCCAGCAGCTTAGGATGGTTAGACAGGGGATACGCTACTGAAGCTTTCTTT. The encoded protein is CASSLGWLDRGYATEAFF. The full variable domain, in which reference TRBV7-2 and TRBJ1-1 provide the parts outside the CDR3, is GAGVSQSPSNKVTEKGKDVELRCDPISGHTALYWYRQSLGQGLEFLIYFQGNSAPDKSGLPSDRFSAERTGGSVSTLTIQRTQQEDSAVYLCASSLGWLDRGYATEAFFGQGTRLTVV.

The chain combines TRBV3-1 with TRBJ2-3; D assignment may be TRBD1 or TRBD2 (6 bases each). From germline, CDR1 is LGHDT and CDR2 YNNKEL (reference sequence). The CDR3 is 17 amino acids. Deletions cut 2 bases from V and 0 bases from J, with 15 bases between. DNA for the CDR3: TGTGCCAGCAGCCAACTTTTAAGGGGGGCTAGCACAGATACGCAGTATTTT. Encoded protein: CASSQLLRGASTDTQYF.

On this clonotype itself: This clone may be a read error of a much larger clone one base away. The CDR3 region has the DNA TGTGCTAGTGGTTTCGTTAGGAGGGCGGGTAATGAAAAACTGTTTTTT. It encodes CASGFVRRAGNEKLFF. The chain has TRBV12-5 and TRBJ1-4, with D unclear. CDR1 is LGHNT and CDR2 is FRNRAP in the germline V gene. The CDR3 contains 16 residues. Trimming removed 3 bases at V and 4 bases at J, with 15 bases between.

This clonotype was seen more than once but under ten times. The gene calls are TRBV12-3 or TRBV12-4 and TRBJ2-2; D uncertain. V lost 3 bases to trimming and J lost 1 base, with 12 bases between them. The CDR3 contains 16 residues. CDR3 protein: CASSFTLVENTGELFF. CDR3 DNA sequence: TGTGCCAGCAGTTTCACCCTAGTGGAGAACACCGGGGAGCTGTTTTTT.

Notes on this clonotype: A clone one base away is much larger, so this may be a read error. V and J are TRBV6-1 and TRBJ2-7; 8 nucleotides align to TRBD1. This CDR3 has 15 amino acids. Germline V gives CDR1 MNHNS, CDR2 SASEGT. The J segment lost 2 bases and the V segment lost 5 bases, leaving 8 bases of the junction unmatched. Here the CDR3 DNA reads TGTGCCAGCAGTCCCGGACAGGGCCCTACCTACGAGCAGTACTTC. Protein: CASSPGQGPTYEQYF.

This chain uses TRBV24-1 with TRBJ2-1; 12 bases fit TRBD1. J lost 6 bases, V lost 12 bases, and 14 bases had no gene match. Looked up from germline, CDR1 is KGHDR and CDR2 is SFDVKD. This CDR3 comprises 16 residues. CDR3 DNA: TGTGCCGCCGTCCGGGGACAGGGGGCTTGGACCAATGAGCAGTTCTTC. Residues: CAAVRGQGAWTNEQFF.

Details on this clonotype: A much larger clonotype is one base distant, so this may be a read error. This likely comes from a read error, as the CDR3 has no conserved phenylalanine or tryptophan at its end. The V call is TRBV18, the J call TRBJ1-2; the D is unclear. Trimming pared 3 bases from V and 2 bases from J, leaving 13 bases between. CDR3 length equals 15 residues. CDR1 is KGHSH and CDR2 is LQKENI in the germline V gene. CDR3 region: CASSPLAADNYGYTL. In nucleotides, the CDR3 is TGTGCCAGCTCACCTTTGGCAGCGGACAACTATGGCTACACCCTC.

This chain uses TRBV7-8 with TRBJ2-7, with 10 nucleotides matching TRBD2. The CDR3 is 15 amino acids. V was pared by 5 bases and J by 5 bases, with 9 bases of the junction left unmatched. Germline CDR1 is SGHVS and CDR2 is FQNEAQ. The CDR3 sequence is CASSDSASGRNEQYF. The CDR3 bases are TGTGCCAGCAGCGATAGCGCTAGCGGGAGAAACGAGCAGTACTTC.

V and J are TRBV24-1 and TRBJ2-3; 9 bases align to TRBD2. V shed 4 bases and J 11 bases; nucleotides not matched to a gene: 18. From germline, CDR1 is KGHDR and CDR2 SFDVKD. The CDR3 runs to 17 residues. CDR3 nucleotide sequence: TGTGCCACCAGTGACAGCGCTAGCGGGGAACCATACAATGAGCAGTATTTT. Its translation: CATSDSASGEPYNEQYF.

This clonotype was recorded only once. Given a much more abundant clone one base away, this may be a read error. The CDR3 DNA reads as TGTGCCAGCAGCTTAGCGGGACAGACTAACTATAGCTACCCCTTC. Translation: CASSLAGQTNYSYPF. V usage is TRBV7-2 and J usage is TRBJ1-2; 7 bases fit TRBD1. Germline-derived CDR1 and CDR2 are SGHTA and FQGNSA. This CDR3 is built from 15 residues.

This sequence joins TRBV24-1 and TRBJ2-6; no clear D. Germline V gene lookup returns CDR1 KGHDR and CDR2 SFDVKD. Trimming shortened V by 9 bases and J by 2 bases, and 7 bases separated the two germline ends. This CDR3 has 13 amino acids. CDR3 sequence (DNA): TGTGCCACCTCCCCCCCTGGGGCCAACGTCCTGACTTTC. Protein sequence: CATSPPGANVLTF.

The chain combines TRBV9 with TRBJ2-1; D remains ambiguous. V lost 4 bases and J 2 bases, leaving 10 bases between the germline ends. The CDR3 runs to 14 residues. Germline V gene sequence: CDR1 SGDLS, CDR2 YYNGEE. CDR3: CASSTGGTYNEQFF. The CDR3 DNA reads TGTGCCAGCAGCACGGGTGGAACCTACAATGAGCAGTTCTTC.